Described below is a single T cell receptor beta chain sequence and its context. The antigen is unknown. The data were produced by immunoSEQ multiplex PCR, yet TCRdb's version contains in-frame clones alone and is incomplete. The table records about 38,000 clones, about 88% of them present only once. This CDR3 region has 14 residues. V lost 5 bases and J 8 bases, leaving 13 bases between the germline ends. Germline CDR1 and CDR2: LNHDA and SQIVND (reference sequence). The sample comes from a study of OX40 agonist ivuxolimab in advanced cancers. Study-wide points: Within 6 weeks, CD4+ and CD8+ blood T cells expanded clonally at 0.1 to 3.0 mg/kg. Normalized expansion of T-cell clones was also low for some nonresponders. Researchers report that CD8+ T cells had, on average, more expanded clones than CD4+. The specificity for antigen of the expanded peripheral T cells was not determined.

Material: CD4+ or CD8+ T cells sorted from blood, obtained in a trial of the OX40 agonist ivuxolimab. The clonotype comes from an adult with an advanced solid tumor such as melanoma, head and neck, liver or kidney cancer. This chain joins TRBV19 and TRBJ1-6; D is perhaps TRBD1 (5 bases). The CDR3 region has the DNA TGTGCCAGTAGTCCCGAGGGGCCTGATTCACCCCTCCACTTT. It encodes CASSPEGPDSPLHF.